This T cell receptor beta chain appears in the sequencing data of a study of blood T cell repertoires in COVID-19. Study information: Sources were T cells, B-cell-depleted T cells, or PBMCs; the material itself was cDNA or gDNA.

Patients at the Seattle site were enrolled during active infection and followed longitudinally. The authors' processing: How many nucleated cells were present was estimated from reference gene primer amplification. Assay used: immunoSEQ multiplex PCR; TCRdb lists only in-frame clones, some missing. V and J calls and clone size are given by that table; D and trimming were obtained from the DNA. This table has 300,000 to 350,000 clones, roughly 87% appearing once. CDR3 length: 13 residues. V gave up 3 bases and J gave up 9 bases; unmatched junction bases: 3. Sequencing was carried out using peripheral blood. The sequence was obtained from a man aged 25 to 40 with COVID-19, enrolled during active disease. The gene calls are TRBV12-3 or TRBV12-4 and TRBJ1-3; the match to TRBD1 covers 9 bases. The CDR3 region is CASSLTGGVTIYF. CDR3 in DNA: TGTGCCAGCAGTTTGACAGGGGGAGTCACCATATATTTT.